The subject of this entry is one TCR beta chain. Antigen unknown. These data belong to a study of cytomegalovirus exposure and HLA in healthy donors. Whole-study context: The study's early data release held about 85 million unique TCRs from HLA-typed donors.

General study findings and limits: Association of 16,951 TCR beta sequences with HLA alleles was found at 0.05 false discovery rate in a later analysis. Immune exposure was documented only through CMV serostatus.

It was with 60 Vbeta and 13 Jbeta primers that the PCR ran. The method was immunoSEQ multiplex PCR; TCRdb's version includes in-frame clones alone and lacks a portion of them. The sample holds about 86,000 clones, roughly 85% seen once. This TCR derives from a female donor in good health and CMV-seronegative. The specimen sequenced was PBMCs.

CDR3 protein: CASSEGTGMTDTQYF. CDR3 nucleotides: TGTGCCAGCAGTGAAGGGACAGGGATGACAGATACGCAGTATTTT. The rearrangement uses TRBV6-1 and TRBJ2-3, with 8 nucleotides matching TRBD1. Germline V gene data show CDR1 as MNHNS and CDR2 as SASEGT. The CDR3 totals 15 residues. With 1 base clipped from V and 3 bases from J, the junction kept 3 bases outside the gene matches.